The clone carrying this T cell receptor beta chain occurred once. In the original workflow: Nucleated cell number was recorded as an estimate derived from reference gene primer amplification. Libraries were prepared by immunoSEQ multiplex PCR; TCRdb keeps only in-frame clonotypes and omits some of them. Clone size and the V and J calls come from that table; the DNA yielded D and trimming. This table holds 50,000 to 60,000 clones, about nine tenths found once. This record comes from a study of blood T cell repertoires in COVID-19. Across the whole study: Some COVID-19 samples were acute and others convalescent; all came from the United States, Italy and Spain. PBMCs, B-cell-depleted T cells, or T cells provided the cDNA or gDNA that made up the material.

Germline CDR1 and CDR2: ENHRY and SYGVKD. The V end was cut by 10 bases, the J end by 3 bases, with 18 bases between. The length of the CDR3 is 14 residues. V usage is TRBV10-3 and J usage is TRBJ1-2; a possible D gene is TRBD1 (5 bases). What was sequenced was peripheral blood. The clonotype originates from a man between 35 and 55 years old with acute or convalescent COVID-19. DNA for the CDR3: TGTGCCACGAGTGATTCCGGACACGACTATGGCTACACCTTC. Its protein product is CATSDSGHDYGYTF.